The clone carrying this T cell receptor (beta chain) has ten or more counts. The antigen remains undetermined. V was shortened by 4 bases and J by 3 bases, with 6 bases between the two germline ends. The CDR3 runs to 12 residues. Germline CDR1 is LGHNT and CDR2 is FRNRAP. This sample was included in a study of prognosis after radiotherapy for stage I lung cancer. Findings of the study overall: Lower post-radiation Shannon entropy was seen in patients who went on to develop distant metastases.

Peripheral venous blood was drawn in roughly 6-milliliter volumes, with a draw taken at each of two separate time points. With two-round multiplex PCR, TCR beta CDR3 sequences were amplified from genomic DNA. Primers (each specific to one TRBV or TRBJ gene) were used in first-round PCR. TCRdb reprocessed the multiplex PCR reads via MiXCR and lists one record per CDR3 protein. Among some 34,000 distinct CDR3 sequences listed, 34% were seen once. The source material was PBMCs, sampled before or after stereotactic body radiation therapy (not recorded which). The gene calls are TRBV12-5 and TRBJ1-1; D not certain. The clonotype originates from a donor of 50 years or more with non-small cell lung cancer. This chain's CDR3 is CASGSMYTEAFF. CDR3 DNA sequence: TGTGCTAGTGGTTCAATGTACACTGAAGCTTTCTTT.